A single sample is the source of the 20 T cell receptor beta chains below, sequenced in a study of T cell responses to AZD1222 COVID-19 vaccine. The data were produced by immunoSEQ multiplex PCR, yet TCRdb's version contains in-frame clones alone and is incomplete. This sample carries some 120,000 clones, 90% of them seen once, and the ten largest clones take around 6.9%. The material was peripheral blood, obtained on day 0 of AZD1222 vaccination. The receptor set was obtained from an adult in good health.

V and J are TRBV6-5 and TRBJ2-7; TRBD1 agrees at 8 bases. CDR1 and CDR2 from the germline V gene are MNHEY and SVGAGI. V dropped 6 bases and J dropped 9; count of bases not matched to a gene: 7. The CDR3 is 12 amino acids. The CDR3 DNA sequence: TGTGCCAGCAGGCCGCCGGGACAGGCGCAGTACTTC. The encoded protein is CASRPPGQAQYF.

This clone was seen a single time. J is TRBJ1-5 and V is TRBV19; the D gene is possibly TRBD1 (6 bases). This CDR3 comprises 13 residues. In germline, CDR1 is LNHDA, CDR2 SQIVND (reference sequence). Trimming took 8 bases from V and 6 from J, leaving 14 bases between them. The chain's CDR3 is CASVGGASQPQHF. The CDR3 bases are TGTGCCAGTGTTGGGGGGGCCAGTCAGCCCCAGCATTTT.

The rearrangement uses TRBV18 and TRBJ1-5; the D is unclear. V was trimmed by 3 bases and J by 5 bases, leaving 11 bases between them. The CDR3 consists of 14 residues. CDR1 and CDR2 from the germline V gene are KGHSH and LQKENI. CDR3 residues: CASSPRSVDQPQHF. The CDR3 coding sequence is TGTGCCAGCTCACCCAGGTCCGTGGATCAGCCCCAGCATTTT.

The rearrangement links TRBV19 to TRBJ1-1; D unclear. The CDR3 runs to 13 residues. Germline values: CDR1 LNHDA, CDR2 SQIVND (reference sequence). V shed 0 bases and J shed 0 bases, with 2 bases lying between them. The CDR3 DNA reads TGTGCCAGTAGTATAGATTTGAACACTGAAGCTTTCTTT. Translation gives CASSIDLNTEAFF.

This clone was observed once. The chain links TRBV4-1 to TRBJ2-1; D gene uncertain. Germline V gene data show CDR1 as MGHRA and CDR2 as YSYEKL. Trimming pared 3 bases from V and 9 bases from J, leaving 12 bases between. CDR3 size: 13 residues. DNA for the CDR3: TGCGCCAGCAGCCAGCCAACTCTTAGTGAGCAGTTCTTC. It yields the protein CASSQPTLSEQFF.

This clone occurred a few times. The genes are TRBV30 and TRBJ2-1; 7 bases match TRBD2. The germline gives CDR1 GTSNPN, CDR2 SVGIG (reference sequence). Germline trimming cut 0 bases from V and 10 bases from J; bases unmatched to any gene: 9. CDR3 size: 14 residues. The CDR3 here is CAWSVSSGYTEQFF. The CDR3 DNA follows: TGTGCCTGGAGTGTTTCTAGCGGATACACCGAGCAGTTCTTC. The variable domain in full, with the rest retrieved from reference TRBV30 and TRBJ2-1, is SQTIHQWPATLVQPVGSPLSLECTVEGTSNPNLYWYRQAAGRGLQLLFYSVGIGQISSEVPQNLSASRPQDRQFILSSKKLLLSDSGFYLCAWSVSSGYTEQFFGPGTRLTVL.

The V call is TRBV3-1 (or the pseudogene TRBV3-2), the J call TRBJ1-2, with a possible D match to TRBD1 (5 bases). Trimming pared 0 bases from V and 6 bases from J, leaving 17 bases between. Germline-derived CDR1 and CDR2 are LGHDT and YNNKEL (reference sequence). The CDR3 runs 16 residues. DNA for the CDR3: TGTGCCAGCAGCCAAGAAGTGATAAGGGGAACTAATGGCTACACCTTC. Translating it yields CASSQEVIRGTNGYTF.

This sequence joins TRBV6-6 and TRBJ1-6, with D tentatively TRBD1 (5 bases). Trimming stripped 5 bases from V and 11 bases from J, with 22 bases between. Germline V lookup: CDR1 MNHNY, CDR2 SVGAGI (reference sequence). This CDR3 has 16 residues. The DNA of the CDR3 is TGTGCCAGCAGTGCTGTTTGGGGCCCAAACGCTCCACCCCTCCACTTT. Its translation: CASSAVWGPNAPPLHF.

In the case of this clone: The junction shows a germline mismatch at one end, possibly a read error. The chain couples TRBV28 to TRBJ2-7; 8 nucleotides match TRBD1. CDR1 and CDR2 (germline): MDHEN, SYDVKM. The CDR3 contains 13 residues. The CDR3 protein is CASLRTGSSEQYF. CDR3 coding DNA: TGTGCCAGCTTACGGACAGGGTCCTCCGAGCAGTACTTC.

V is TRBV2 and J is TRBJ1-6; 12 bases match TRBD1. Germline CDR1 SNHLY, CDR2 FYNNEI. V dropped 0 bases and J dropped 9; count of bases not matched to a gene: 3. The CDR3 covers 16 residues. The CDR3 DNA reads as TGTGCCAGCAGTGAAGCACGGGACAGGGGGCGTTCACCCCTCCACTTT. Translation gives CASSEARDRGRSPLHF.

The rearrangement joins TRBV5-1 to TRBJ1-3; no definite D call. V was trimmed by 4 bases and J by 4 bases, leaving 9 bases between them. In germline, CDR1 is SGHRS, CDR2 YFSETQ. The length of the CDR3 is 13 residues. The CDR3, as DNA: TGCGCCAGCAGCATCGACCGAGGAAACACCATATATTTT. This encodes CASSIDRGNTIYF.

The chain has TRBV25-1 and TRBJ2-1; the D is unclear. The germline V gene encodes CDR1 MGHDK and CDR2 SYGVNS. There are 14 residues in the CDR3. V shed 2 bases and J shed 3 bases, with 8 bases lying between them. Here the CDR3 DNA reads TGTGCCAGCAGTGAACTTAGCAGCTACAATGAGCAGTTCTTC. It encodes CASSELSSYNEQFF.

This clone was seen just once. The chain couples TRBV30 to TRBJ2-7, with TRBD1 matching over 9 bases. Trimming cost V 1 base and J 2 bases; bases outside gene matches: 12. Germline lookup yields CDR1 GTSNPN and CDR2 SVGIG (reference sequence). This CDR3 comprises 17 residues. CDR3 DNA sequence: TGTGCCTGGAGTGCCAAGGCAGGGACAGGGAGGGCCTACGAGCAGTACTTC. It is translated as CAWSAKAGTGRAYEQYF.

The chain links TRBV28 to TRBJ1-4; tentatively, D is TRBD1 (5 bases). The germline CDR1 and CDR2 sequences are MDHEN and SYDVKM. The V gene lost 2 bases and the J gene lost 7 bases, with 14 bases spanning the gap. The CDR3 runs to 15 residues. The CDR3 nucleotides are TGTGCCAGCAGTTTAGGGGGGGGGTCCGGTGAAAAACTGTTTTTT. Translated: CASSLGGGSGEKLFF.

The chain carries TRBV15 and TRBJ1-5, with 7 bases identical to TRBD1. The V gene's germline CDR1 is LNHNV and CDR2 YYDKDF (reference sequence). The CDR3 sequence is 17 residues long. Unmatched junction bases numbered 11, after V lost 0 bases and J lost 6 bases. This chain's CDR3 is CATSRDVNRGLSQPQHF. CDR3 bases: TGTGCCACCAGCAGAGATGTAAACAGGGGTTTAAGTCAGCCCCAGCATTTT.

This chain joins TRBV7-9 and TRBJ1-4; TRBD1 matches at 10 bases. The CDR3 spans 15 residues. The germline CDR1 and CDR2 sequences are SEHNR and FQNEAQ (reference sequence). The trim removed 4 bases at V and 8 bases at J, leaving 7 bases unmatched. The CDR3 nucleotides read TGTGCCAGCAGCTCGCCCGGGACAGGGGCGGAAAAACTGTTTTTT. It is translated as CASSSPGTGAEKLFF.

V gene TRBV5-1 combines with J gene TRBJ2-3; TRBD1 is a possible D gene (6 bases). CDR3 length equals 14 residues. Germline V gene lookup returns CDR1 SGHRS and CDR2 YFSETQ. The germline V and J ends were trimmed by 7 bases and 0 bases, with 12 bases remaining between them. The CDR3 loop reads CASGQQGSTDTQYF. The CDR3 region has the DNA TGCGCCAGCGGCCAACAGGGTAGCACAGATACGCAGTATTTT.

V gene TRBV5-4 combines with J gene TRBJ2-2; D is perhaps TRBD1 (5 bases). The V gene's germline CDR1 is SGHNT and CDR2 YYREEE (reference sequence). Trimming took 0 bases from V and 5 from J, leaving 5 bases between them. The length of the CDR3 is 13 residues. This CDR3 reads CASSLAGTGELFF. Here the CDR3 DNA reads TGTGCCAGCAGCTTGGCAGGGACCGGGGAGCTGTTTTTT.

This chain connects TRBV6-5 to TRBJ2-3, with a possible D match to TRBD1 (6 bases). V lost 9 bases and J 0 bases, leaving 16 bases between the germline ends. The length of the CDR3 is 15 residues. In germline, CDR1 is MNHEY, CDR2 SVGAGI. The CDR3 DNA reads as TGTGCCAGTCGACCCGGGACATCTAGCACAGATACGCAGTATTTT. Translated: CASRPGTSSTDTQYF.

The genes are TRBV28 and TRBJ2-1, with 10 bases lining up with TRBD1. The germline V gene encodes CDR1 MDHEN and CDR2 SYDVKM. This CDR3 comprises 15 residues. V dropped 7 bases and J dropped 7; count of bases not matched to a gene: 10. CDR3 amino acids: CASKGGQGYRNEQFF. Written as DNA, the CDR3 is TGTGCCAGCAAAGGGGGACAGGGGTATCGAAATGAGCAGTTCTTC.